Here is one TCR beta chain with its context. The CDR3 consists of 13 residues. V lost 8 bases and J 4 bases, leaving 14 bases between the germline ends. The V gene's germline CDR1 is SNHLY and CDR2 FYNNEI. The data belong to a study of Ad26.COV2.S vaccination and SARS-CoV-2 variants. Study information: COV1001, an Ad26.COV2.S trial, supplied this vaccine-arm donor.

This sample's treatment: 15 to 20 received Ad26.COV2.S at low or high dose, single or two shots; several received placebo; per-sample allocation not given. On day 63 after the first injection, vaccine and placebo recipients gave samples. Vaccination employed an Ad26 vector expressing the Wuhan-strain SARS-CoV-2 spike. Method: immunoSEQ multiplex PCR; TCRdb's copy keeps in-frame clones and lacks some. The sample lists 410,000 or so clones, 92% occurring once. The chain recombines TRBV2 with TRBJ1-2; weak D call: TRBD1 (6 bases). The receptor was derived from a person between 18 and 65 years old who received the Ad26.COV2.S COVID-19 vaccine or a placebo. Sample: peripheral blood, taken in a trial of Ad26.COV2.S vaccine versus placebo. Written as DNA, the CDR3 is TGTGCCAGCCTACAAGGGGGTTTCTATGGCTACACCTTC. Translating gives CASLQGGFYGYTF.